The rows below give T cell receptor beta chains drawn from one sample of a study of T cells in Graves' hyperthyroidism and ophthalmopathy. Using its own MiXCR run on the multiplex PCR reads, TCRdb lists one record per CDR3 protein. Here the sample spans about 700,000 distinct CDR3 sequences, around 15% being singletons. Material: blood. These receptors were collected from a young woman with Graves' hyperthyroidism. Both conserved end residues are part of each CDR3. A D gene is named only where the DNA matches it firmly. Clone size is shown for a subset of rows, as once, few, many or a class of expanded clone.

j_call v_call d_call cdr3_length clone_size cdr3_nt cdr3_aa
TRBJ1-4 TRBV2 TRBD1 16 - TGTGAGAAGGCGAATGTTTCGGGACAGGTTGATGGGAAACTGTTTTTT CEKANVSGQVDGKLFF
TRBJ2-5 TRBV29-1 TRBD2 13 - TGCAGCGTTGGAGGACTAGCGGGGGACTCCCTTTACTTC CSVGGLAGDSLYF
TRBJ2-2 TRBV7-9 - 14 many TGTGCCAGCAGCTTTACAGCGAACACCGGGGAGCTGTTTTTT CASSFTANTGELFF
TRBJ2-5 TRBV7-9 - 16 many TGTGCCAGCAGCTTAGGGTCTCACGGAGTGCGGGAGACCCAGTACTTC CASSLGSHGVRETQYF
TRBJ1-2 TRBV28 - 12 many TGTGCCAGCAGTTTCAAGGGGTATGGCTACACCTTC CASSFKGYGYTF
TRBJ2-3 TRBV7-8 - 12 many TGTGCCAGCAGCTTAGGGTGGGATACGCAGTATTTT CASSLGWDTQYF
TRBJ1-3 TRBV20-1 - 13 few TGCAGTGCTAGAGATCAGGCCGGAAACACCATATATTTT CSARDQAGNTIYF
TRBJ1-6 TRBV5-1 - 17 few TGCGCCAGCAGCTTGGCCTCATCCAGGGTCTATAATTCACCCCTCCACTTT CASSLASSRVYNSPLHF
TRBJ2-3 TRBV29-1 TRBD1 14 few TGCAGCGCCTTCGGACAGGATAGCACAGATACGCAGTATTTT CSAFGQDSTDTQYF
TRBJ1-4 TRBV14 - 15 - TGTGCCAGCAGCCAAAGATGGGGGGGCGCCGAAAAACTGTTTTTT CASSQRWGGAEKLFF
TRBJ2-3 TRBV12-3/TRBV12-4 TRBD2 18 many TGTGCCAGCAGTTCGAACCTAGCGGGTCAGAAGTGGACAGATACGCAGTATTTT CASSSNLAGQKWTDTQYF
TRBJ2-3 TRBV4-2 - 15 few TGTGCCAGCAGCCAGAGAGGGGGGAGCACAGATACGCAGTATTTT CASSQRGGSTDTQYF
TRBJ2-2 TRBV28 - 14 many TGTGCCAGCACCGCCGCGGGGAACACCGGGGAGCTGTTTTTT CASTAAGNTGELFF
TRBJ2-3 TRBV7-9 TRBD2 16 many TGTGCCAGCAGCTGGGGACTAGCGGGAGCGACAGATACGCAGTATTTT CASSWGLAGATDTQYF
TRBJ2-1 TRBV12-3/TRBV12-4 TRBD1 15 - TGTGCCAGCAGTTTAGGACAGGGGGCTTTGGATGAGCAGTTCTTC CASSLGQGALDEQFF
TRBJ2-1 TRBV2 TRBD2 17 many TGTGCCAGCAGTGGCGGACTAGCGGGGGCTTTGTACAATGAGCAGTTCTTC CASSGGLAGALYNEQFF
TRBJ2-7 TRBV9 - 16 many TGTGCCAGCAGCGTAGGGGGCAGCCCCGAGGGACGAGAGCAGTACTTC CASSVGGSPEGREQYF
TRBJ1-2 TRBV20-1 TRBD1 13 many TGCAGTGCTAGAGTGGAGACAGGGAATGGCTACACCTTC CSARVETGNGYTF
TRBJ2-1 TRBV20-1 - 15 many TGCAGTGCTAGAGATCTGACATCCGACTACAATGAGCAGTTCTTC CSARDLTSDYNEQFF
TRBJ1-1 TRBV2 TRBD1 14 many TGTGCCAGCAGGTATGGACAGGAGAACACTGAAGCTTTCTTT CASRYGQENTEAFF
TRBJ1-2 TRBV6-1 - 16 few TGTGCCAGCACCGAATCACCCGGGCTGAGCCGAAATGGCTACACCTTC CASTESPGLSRNGYTF
TRBJ2-3 TRBV13 - 15 few TGTGCCAGCAGCCCCATCGAGGGGAGAGAGAATACGCAGTATTTT CASSPIEGRENTQYF
TRBJ1-4 TRBV30 TRBD1 15 many TGTGCCTGGAGTGTACGGGCAGGGGGGAATGAAAAACTGTTTTTT CAWSVRAGGNEKLFF
TRBJ2-5 TRBV10-3 - 13 - TGTGCCATCAGTGGGGACACCCAAGAGACCCAGTACTTC CAISGDTQETQYF
TRBJ1-4 TRBV29-1 TRBD1 14 few TGCAGCGCTGGACAGGGCGGAACTAATGAAAAACTGTTTTTT CSAGQGGTNEKLFF
TRBJ1-1 TRBV13 - 19 many TGTGCCAGCAAGGAGACCGCGACCGGGACTACCTTGGGGGCCACTGAAGCTTTCTTT CASKETATGTTLGATEAFF
TRBJ2-7 TRBV2 - 14 many TGTGCCAGCAGGCTAGGGGCGGCGGGCTACGAGCAGTACTTC CASRLGAAGYEQYF